The clone carrying this T cell receptor beta chain has ten or more counts. Trimming cost V 3 bases and J 8 bases; bases outside gene matches: 4. The CDR3 extends over 13 amino acids. Per the germline V gene, CDR1 is DFQATT and CDR2 is SNEGSKA (reference sequence). Every individual TCR cDNA molecule carried its own unique molecular identifier, which allowed correction of PCR and sequencing errors. Each CDR3 protein is one row after TCRdb ran MiXCR on the 5' RACE reads. The sample has 8,000 or so distinct CDR3 sequences, around a sixth seen once. The data derive from a study of spatial heterogeneity in lung cancer. Looking at the study overall: Beta-chain sequences consistently outnumbered alpha-chain sequences in detection.

The sample's time point: sample taken at primary tumor resection. The donor group consisted of over 60 patients who had untreated, early-stage non-small cell lung cancer. Unsorted samples of tumor, nontumor lung or frozen PBMC had their whole RNA sequenced. Specimen: normal lung tissue next to the tumor, collected at surgery. This chain links TRBV20-1 with TRBJ1-4; 9 positions agree with TRBD1. This TCR came from a male donor with early-stage non-small cell lung cancer. CDR3 in amino acids: CSASGTGQEKLFF. In nucleotides, the CDR3 is TGCAGTGCTAGCGGGACAGGGCAGGAAAAACTGTTTTTT.